This T cell receptor (beta chain) was retrieved from a study of human T cells and chemical hapten exposure. Whole-study results and caveats: TCRs at high frequency, those above 1 in 1000, did not change with DPC sensitization.

From the RACE reads, TCRdb called clonotypes with MiXCR, one entry per CDR3 protein. The sample carries roughly 70,000 distinct CDR3 sequences, roughly 9.2% recorded once. Trimming took 2 bases from V and 7 from J; bases not matched to a gene: 7. The CDR3 length is 15 residues. Germline assignment: CDR1 KGHSH and CDR2 LQKENI. This clonotype occurred a few times. Antigen unknown. Specified time point: patch test 1, 2 weeks after DPC sensitization. The sample's treatment: therapeutic diphenylcyclopropenone sensitization with weekly scalp DPC. The sequence was obtained from a woman between 40 and 50 years old with alopecia areata. Some clones in this sample may be carry-over from other donors' samples. This sample comprised whole blood, obtained in connection with sensitization to the hapten diphenylcyclopropenone (DPC). The V and J genes are TRBV18 and TRBJ1-4; 7 positions match TRBD1. The CDR3 bases are TGTGCCAGCTCACCAGCTAACAGGGGCGGTGAAAAACTGTTTTTT. As protein: CASSPANRGGEKLFF. The full variable domain, its missing parts supplied by reference TRBV18 and TRBJ1-4, is NAGVMQNPRHLVRRRGQEARLRCSPMKGHSHVYWYRQLPEEGLKFMVYLQKENIIDESGMPKERFSAEFPKEGPSILRIQQVVRGDSAAYFCASSPANRGGEKLFFGSGTQLSVL.